The 8 T cell receptor beta chains in this list originate from one sample, sequenced in a study of molecular identifiers for immune sequencing clone quantification. TCRdb processed the PCR reads anew with MiXCR; each CDR3 protein has one entry. Of 60,000 to 70,000 distinct CDR3 sequences listed, 15% to 20% were seen once; the top ten hold 1.5%. The material sequenced was naive CD8+ T cells from blood, with Jurkat cell RNA spiked in. Subset defined: FACS-sorted CD8+CD4-CCR7+CD45RA+ naive T cells. These receptor sequences come from a human donor in good health. Some libraries in this study had Jurkat cell RNA spiked in.

This clonotype has ten or more counts. The chain has TRBV7-9 and TRBJ2-7, with D maybe TRBD1 (6 bases). The CDR3 totals 14 residues. Germline loops: CDR1 SEHNR, CDR2 FQNEAQ (reference sequence). V was cut by 6 bases and J by 2 bases, with 14 bases left in between. In DNA, the CDR3 is TGTGCCAGCAGTACTGGGGGCAGGCCCTACGAGCAGTACTTC. The encoded protein is CASSTGGRPYEQYF.

As concerns this clonotype: This may stem from a read error, because a much larger clone lies one nucleotide away. For the CDR3, the DNA is TGTGCCAGCAGCGCCAGCCCTGGAGCGGACGATCCCAACGAGCAGTACTTC. Its translation is CASSASPGADDPNEQYF. This chain joins TRBV11-2 and TRBJ2-7; D is possibly TRBD2 (5 bases). The germline gives CDR1 SGHAT, CDR2 FQNNGV. Trimming cost V 5 bases and J 5 bases, with 25 bases left between them. The CDR3 spans 17 residues. Based on the CDR3 plus reference TRBV11-2 and TRBJ2-7, the full variable domain is EAGVAQSPRYKIIEKRQSVAFWCNPISGHATLYWYQQILGQGPKLLIQFQNNGVVDDSQLPKDRFSAERLKGVDSTLKIQPAKLEDSAVYLCASSASPGADDPNEQYFGPGTRLTVT.

Points on this clonotype: A read error may be the cause here, since a much bigger clone is one base away. This chain joins TRBV6-5 and TRBJ2-3, with 7 nucleotides matching TRBD2. CDR1 MNHEY and CDR2 SVGAGI come from the germline V gene. CDR3 length equals 16 residues. The CDR3 region has the DNA TGTGCCAACAGTTACTCACTCTACACTAGCGCTCATACGCAGTATTTT. Protein: CANSYSLYTSAHTQYF.

This clonotype appeared a few times. The rearrangement joins TRBV19 to TRBJ1-2; D might be TRBD1 (5 bases). This CDR3 spans 15 amino acids. Deletions cut 11 bases from V and 4 bases from J, with 23 bases between. Germline values: CDR1 LNHDA, CDR2 SQIVND (reference sequence). The CDR3 is CAANLIAGVPYGYTF. The CDR3 coding sequence is TGTGCCGCCAACCTAATTGCGGGGGTCCCCTATGGCTACACCTTC.

This clonotype has ten or more counts. The chain links TRBV7-9 to TRBJ2-7; D may match TRBD1 or TRBD2 (5 bases each). Germline V gives CDR1 SEHNR, CDR2 FQNEAQ (reference sequence). The V end was cut by 5 bases, the J end by 7 bases, with 12 bases between. CDR3 length: 12 residues. DNA for the CDR3: TGTGCCAGCAGCCCGGGACCGCAAGAGCAGTACTTC. This sequence encodes CASSPGPQEQYF.

Concerning this clonotype itself: This sequence may be a read error, since a much larger clone differs from it by one base. The chain employs TRBV15 and TRBJ2-7; either TRBD1 or TRBD2 may supply D (6 bases each). Trimming took off 4 bases at V and 4 bases at J, with 20 bases between the two ends. CDR3 size: 16 residues. Germline V lookup: CDR1 LNHNV, CDR2 YYDKDF (reference sequence). The CDR3 DNA follows: TGTGCCACCAGCACGAACTTTGACGGGGGCTGGTACGAGCAGTACTTC. It is translated as CATSTNFDGGWYEQYF.

This clonotype was found many times. The chain has TRBV19 and TRBJ2-7; D perhaps matches TRBD1 (6 bases). V was clipped by 4 bases and J by 1 base, with 14 bases between them. The CDR3 consists of 15 residues. CDR1 and CDR2 (germline): LNHDA, SQIVND (reference sequence). The chain's CDR3 is CASSTRDNPSYEQYF. The CDR3 DNA sequence: TGTGCCAGTAGTACCCGGGACAATCCTTCCTACGAGCAGTACTTC.

The genes are TRBV27 and TRBJ2-1; 9 bases agree with TRBD1. This CDR3 has 14 residues. The V and J ends lost 4 bases and 5 bases, in that order; junction bases with no gene match: 3. Germline V CDR1 and CDR2: MNHEY, SMNVEV (reference sequence). The CDR3 is CASSSDRGNNEQFF. The CDR3 DNA reads TGTGCCAGCAGTTCCGACAGGGGGAACAATGAGCAGTTCTTC.